The T cell receptor (beta chain) described here comes from a study of cytomegalovirus exposure and HLA in healthy donors (TCRdb year 2017). Context from the whole study: In an earlier analysis of several hundred of the donors, 276 Gb of sequence data and 100 million or so unique TCR beta sequences from about 190 million T cells were reported. Because of strong linkage in the cohort, roughly five DR-DQ haplotypes were treated as single units for association and clustering. Genome-wide SNP genotypes for about 60% of the 666 donors were used in a later genetic analysis, which treated that subset as a discovery cohort. The later analysis used no new phenotypic data to find candidate immune exposures, relying instead on TCR beta sequences and their occurrence across donors. The study aimed to test whether signatures of past pathogen exposure could be identified by cataloging public T cell receptors. All discovery cohort repertoires had been generated on a single sequencing platform. To predict cytomegalovirus infection status, the study brought together high-throughput TCR immunosequencing, statistical association of individual TCRs with disease status, and machine learning. On average, 235,054 unique TCR beta nucleotide sequences were sequenced per donor among a few hundred genotyped donors of the cohort, with around 19% of those sequences being non-productive. A later analysis re-analyzed previously published TCR beta repertoires from 660 or so donors and added high-resolution HLA genotyping to study TCR occurrence patterns. The genetic ancestry cluster associated with self-reported Caucasian donors included around four fifths of the approximately 400 genotyped donors. Typing coverage differed by locus: A, B, C, DRB1 and DQB1 were typed in roughly 620-630 donors, DQA1 in 500 to 550, DPA1 in 600 to 610, and DPB1 in just under 490. The T cell repertoires of some 700 subjects were profiled by immunosequencing and related to cytomegalovirus serostatus. Donor age, sex, ethnicity and CMV serostatus were compiled together with the repertoire data. To decide whether each TCR beta V gene segment behaved as functional or pseudogenic, an earlier analysis of 587 of the donors relied on high-throughput TCR beta sequencing. Approximately 300 gigabases of sequencing data and about 92 million unique TCR sequences made up an early release that covered roughly 670 HLA-typed donors. Both class I and class II loci were covered by HLA typing, at four-digit resolution. Along with the roughly 610-subject first cohort, a separate validation cohort of approximately 110 different subjects was used. Points the paper makes about the study in general: Most TCR sequences were seen in very few donors, while some public TCRs were found in many individuals. A later analysis found that TCR association rates varied across HLA loci, with DRB1 alleles showing the most associated TCRs and HLA-C alleles the fewest. A later analysis reported that several top co-occurrence clusters appeared linked to parvovirus B19, influenza, CMV and Epstein-Barr virus. A later analysis found that most CMV-associated TCR beta chains appeared HLA-restricted, with HLA associations seemingly driven largely by CMV exposure. According to the authors, the approach could potentially be generalized to other disease states and immunological phenotypes. In a later analysis, HLA-associated TCR beta chains showed more clonal expansion and lower generation probabilities than non-associated chains that were equally common. A later genetic analysis reported fewer N-insertions in productive TCRs among donors in an Asian-associated ancestry cluster than the approximately 700-donor mean. The only immune exposure information available for the cohort was CMV serostatus. Because HLA typing was unavailable for some donors at each locus, only the typed subset was used in association tests. The presence/absence analyses assumed that sequencing depth was roughly uniform across donors, and that assumption may not be true. Some IMGT-functional V segments, including TRBV6-2 and TRBV6-3, could not be told apart with the 87-base-pair reads, so those segments were excluded. Cytomegalovirus status was reported to be diagnosed by the classifier with high specificity and sensitivity in both the original and validation cohorts. Strong co-occurrence of HLA alleles, especially DR and DQ, made assigning TCR associations to individual alleles difficult. Correlated functional status among segregating V segments might be attributable to linkage disequilibrium, but an unknown experimental factor could not be ruled out. Because counts were too low, about 18 rarely observed V segments, including chromosome 9 orphons, were left out of the earlier analysis of 500 to 650 of the donors. In an earlier analysis of more than 500 of the donors, most TCR beta V segments appeared in productive rearrangements about 87% or about 30% of the time, broadly matching IMGT annotations. An association between a missense DCLRE1C variant and V-gene and J-gene trimming of TCR beta chains was found in a later genetic analysis and replicated in an independent cohort. A further reported finding was that TCR beta sequences accurately predicted the HLA-A and HLA-B alleles for most subjects in the first cohort. In vitro tests confirmed that a few of the cytomegalovirus-associated TCR beta chains recognize cytomegalovirus antigens. The study listed approximately 150 TCR beta chains as associated with cytomegalovirus. Only TCR beta chains were sequenced in this cohort, and the absence of alpha or paired-chain data limited detectable features. Specific HLA alleles were associated with around 18,000 TCR beta sequences at a false discovery rate of 0.05 in a later analysis. A cluster of highly shared sequence variants was judged likely to represent a technical artifact of the sequencing pipeline.

Library preparation was by the immunoSEQ multiplex PCR assay. For the multiplex PCR, a mixture combining 60 forward primers for TCR Vbeta segments and 13 reverse primers for TCR Jbeta segments was used. The CDR3 region of rearranged TCR beta genes was amplified from genomic DNA by a multiplex PCR assay. The Illumina HiSeq System was used to sequence the amplified TCR beta libraries as 87-base-pair reads. In the source study's methods: Across the 500 to 750 repertoires, a later analysis counted 60 million to 90 million unique TCR beta chains, some 11 million of which were shared by at least two donors. A nearest-neighbor algorithm error-corrected the raw reads and collapsed the reads into unique sequences, merging closely related sequences to remove PCR and sequencing errors. V, D and J gene segments were assigned by aligning CDR3 sequences to IMGT reference sequences. For a sequence to be retained, a match of at least six nucleotides to both a V gene segment and a J gene segment was required. A rearrangement was called productive if the CDR3 had no stop codons and remained in frame with V and J, and every other rearrangement was called non-productive. Following IMGT convention, CDR3 was defined as the stretch from the second conserved V-encoded cysteine up to the conserved J-encoded phenylalanine. In an earlier analysis of 500 to 650 of the donors, sequences lacking an unambiguous match to a single V gene segment were excluded. In an earlier analysis of approximately 550 of the donors, V segments were called functional above 56.7% productive rearrangements and were called segregating when the between-donor standard deviation exceeded 5%. A statistical classification framework was built for diagnosing cytomegalovirus status from the catalog of TCR beta chain sequences. A later analysis assigned V and J genes by comparing TCR nucleotide sequences with IMGT/GENE-DB human TR gene sequences. The TCRdist pipeline was used in a later analysis to assign CDR3 sequences and most-parsimonious VDJ recombination scenarios. In a later analysis, each TCR beta chain was defined by its CDR3 amino acid sequence together with its V-gene family, and reads lacking a unique V-gene family were excluded. As a way to deal with suspected cross-contamination and a sequencing artifact, a later analysis dropped approximately 590 nucleotide sequences that were highly shared and had low generation probability. For each public chain, a later analysis derived a clonal expansion index from normalized ranks of inferred template counts within each repertoire. A later analysis computed generation probabilities with a VDJ recombination model fitted to out-of-frame rearrangements, and checked the results against IGoR. A later analysis scored TCR-TCR, TCR-HLA and TCR-CMV co-occurrence with hypergeometric tests, applying a repertoire-size bias correction to TCR pairs. A later analysis estimated false discovery rates by permuting HLA or CMV assignments 20 times. In a later analysis, co-occurring TCRs were grouped with DBSCAN, and TCRdist sequence similarity was added when clustering was performed within HLA-allele-positive subsets. For co-occurrence clustering, repertoires with fewer than 30,000 or more than 120,000 public chains were excluded, along with a handful of repertoires with anomalous nucleotide sharing. TCRdb took this table from immuneACCESS and kept in-frame rearrangements with V and J called. Such tables lack part of the clones; where checked against another copy, unresolved V genes explain under half of the gap, and the rest is unexplained. The V and J calls and clone size are taken from that table; D and trimming were inferred from the DNA. The sample profile shows around 190,000 clones; around 78% of them were found once. The ten largest clones capture under 2% of the sample.

The cohort consisted of 650 to 700 healthy bone marrow donors. At the time of sampling, all cohort members were nominally healthy, though unrecorded immune exposures were likely present. The donor was CMV seronegative and belonged to the group of 352 seronegative cohort members. A peripheral blood sample was provided by each donor, and peripheral blood mononuclear cells were used for TCR beta sequencing. Genomic DNA extraction from the blood cell samples was performed with the Qiagen DNeasy Blood Extraction Kit. V is pared back by 6 bases and J by 2 bases, with 18 bases lying between the germline termini. In the germline V gene, CDR1 corresponds to WSHSY and CDR2 to SAAADI. The CDR3 measures 16 amino acids from cysteine to phenylalanine. The retained sequence is limited to the CDR3, 48 bases, with the frame set at the first base. This clone showed up just a few times. Its antigen is currently not known. Base qualities are not at hand, and no much larger clone is one base apart.

The chain employs TRBV10-2 and TRBJ2-3; a weak D assignment points to TRBD1 (6 bases agree). This receptor was obtained from a young man in good health and CMV-seronegative. The specimen sequenced was PBMCs. CDR3 reads: CASSTRVRGLTDTQYF. The DNA is as follows: TGCGCCAGCAGCACCCGGGTCAGGGGCCTCACAGATACGCAGTATTTT.